This TCR beta chain was identified during a study of CD8+CD57+ T cells in acquired aplastic anemia. Study overall: DNA per sorted CD4+ or CD8+ sample ranged 0.2 to 27.4 ug, averaging approximately 3.3 ug. Average CD4+ read depth in healthy donors was 10 million to 12 million reads.

CDR3 length equals 15 residues. Germline V gives CDR1 LNHDA, CDR2 SQIVND (reference sequence). This clonotype has ten or more counts. One junction end disagrees with the germline gene, perhaps due to a read error. TCR beta VDJ and CDR3 were profiled, and genomic DNA was the template. TCRdb re-called the reads with MiXCR, one entry per CDR3 protein. The sample holds about 160,000 distinct CDR3 sequences; around 45% are singletons and the top ten take 1.1%. This chain uses TRBV19 with TRBJ2-3, with TRBD2 identical over 8 bases. This sequence originates from a human donor in good health. The sequencing sample was made of sorted CD4+, CD8+, or CD8+CD57+ T cells (not recorded which) from PBMCs. The CDR3 reads CVSTLRSGNSDTQYF. The CDR3 DNA is TGTGTCAGTACCCTCCGTAGCGGGAACTCAGATACGCAGTATTTT. Complete variable domain (other parts from reference TRBV19 and TRBJ2-3): DGGITQSPKYLFRKEGQNVTLSCEQNLNHDAMYWYRQDPGQGLRLIYYSQIVNDFQKGDIAEGYSVSREKKESFPLTVTSAQKNPTAFYLCVSTLRSGNSDTQYFGPGTRLTVL.